This note documents a single TCR beta chain sequence. Its antigen is currently unknown. These data are taken from a study of cytomegalovirus exposure and HLA in healthy donors. General study points: Excluded: some indistinguishable V segments such as TRBV6-2 and TRBV6-3. A later analysis revealed that TCR association rates differed between HLA loci, peaking at DRB1 and bottoming out at HLA-C. Confirmation was obtained in vitro that a few CMV-associated chains are specific for CMV antigens.

V was pared by 4 bases and J by 0 bases, with 5 bases of the junction left unmatched. The CDR3 spans 15 residues. CDR1 is SGHNT and CDR2 is YYREEE in the germline V gene (reference sequence). With 60 Vbeta and 13 Jbeta primers, the PCR was carried out. The method was immunoSEQ multiplex PCR; TCRdb's version includes in-frame clones alone and lacks a portion of them. The sample carries more than 100,000 clones, 60% to 80% recorded once. Sequenced material: PBMCs. The V gene is TRBV5-4, the J gene TRBJ1-2, with 8 positions matching TRBD1. This sequence originates from a man aged 50 or older in good health and CMV-seropositive. The CDR3 coding sequence is TGTGCCAGCAGCCGGGACAGGCCTTCTAACTATGGCTACACCTTC. Encoded protein: CASSRDRPSNYGYTF.